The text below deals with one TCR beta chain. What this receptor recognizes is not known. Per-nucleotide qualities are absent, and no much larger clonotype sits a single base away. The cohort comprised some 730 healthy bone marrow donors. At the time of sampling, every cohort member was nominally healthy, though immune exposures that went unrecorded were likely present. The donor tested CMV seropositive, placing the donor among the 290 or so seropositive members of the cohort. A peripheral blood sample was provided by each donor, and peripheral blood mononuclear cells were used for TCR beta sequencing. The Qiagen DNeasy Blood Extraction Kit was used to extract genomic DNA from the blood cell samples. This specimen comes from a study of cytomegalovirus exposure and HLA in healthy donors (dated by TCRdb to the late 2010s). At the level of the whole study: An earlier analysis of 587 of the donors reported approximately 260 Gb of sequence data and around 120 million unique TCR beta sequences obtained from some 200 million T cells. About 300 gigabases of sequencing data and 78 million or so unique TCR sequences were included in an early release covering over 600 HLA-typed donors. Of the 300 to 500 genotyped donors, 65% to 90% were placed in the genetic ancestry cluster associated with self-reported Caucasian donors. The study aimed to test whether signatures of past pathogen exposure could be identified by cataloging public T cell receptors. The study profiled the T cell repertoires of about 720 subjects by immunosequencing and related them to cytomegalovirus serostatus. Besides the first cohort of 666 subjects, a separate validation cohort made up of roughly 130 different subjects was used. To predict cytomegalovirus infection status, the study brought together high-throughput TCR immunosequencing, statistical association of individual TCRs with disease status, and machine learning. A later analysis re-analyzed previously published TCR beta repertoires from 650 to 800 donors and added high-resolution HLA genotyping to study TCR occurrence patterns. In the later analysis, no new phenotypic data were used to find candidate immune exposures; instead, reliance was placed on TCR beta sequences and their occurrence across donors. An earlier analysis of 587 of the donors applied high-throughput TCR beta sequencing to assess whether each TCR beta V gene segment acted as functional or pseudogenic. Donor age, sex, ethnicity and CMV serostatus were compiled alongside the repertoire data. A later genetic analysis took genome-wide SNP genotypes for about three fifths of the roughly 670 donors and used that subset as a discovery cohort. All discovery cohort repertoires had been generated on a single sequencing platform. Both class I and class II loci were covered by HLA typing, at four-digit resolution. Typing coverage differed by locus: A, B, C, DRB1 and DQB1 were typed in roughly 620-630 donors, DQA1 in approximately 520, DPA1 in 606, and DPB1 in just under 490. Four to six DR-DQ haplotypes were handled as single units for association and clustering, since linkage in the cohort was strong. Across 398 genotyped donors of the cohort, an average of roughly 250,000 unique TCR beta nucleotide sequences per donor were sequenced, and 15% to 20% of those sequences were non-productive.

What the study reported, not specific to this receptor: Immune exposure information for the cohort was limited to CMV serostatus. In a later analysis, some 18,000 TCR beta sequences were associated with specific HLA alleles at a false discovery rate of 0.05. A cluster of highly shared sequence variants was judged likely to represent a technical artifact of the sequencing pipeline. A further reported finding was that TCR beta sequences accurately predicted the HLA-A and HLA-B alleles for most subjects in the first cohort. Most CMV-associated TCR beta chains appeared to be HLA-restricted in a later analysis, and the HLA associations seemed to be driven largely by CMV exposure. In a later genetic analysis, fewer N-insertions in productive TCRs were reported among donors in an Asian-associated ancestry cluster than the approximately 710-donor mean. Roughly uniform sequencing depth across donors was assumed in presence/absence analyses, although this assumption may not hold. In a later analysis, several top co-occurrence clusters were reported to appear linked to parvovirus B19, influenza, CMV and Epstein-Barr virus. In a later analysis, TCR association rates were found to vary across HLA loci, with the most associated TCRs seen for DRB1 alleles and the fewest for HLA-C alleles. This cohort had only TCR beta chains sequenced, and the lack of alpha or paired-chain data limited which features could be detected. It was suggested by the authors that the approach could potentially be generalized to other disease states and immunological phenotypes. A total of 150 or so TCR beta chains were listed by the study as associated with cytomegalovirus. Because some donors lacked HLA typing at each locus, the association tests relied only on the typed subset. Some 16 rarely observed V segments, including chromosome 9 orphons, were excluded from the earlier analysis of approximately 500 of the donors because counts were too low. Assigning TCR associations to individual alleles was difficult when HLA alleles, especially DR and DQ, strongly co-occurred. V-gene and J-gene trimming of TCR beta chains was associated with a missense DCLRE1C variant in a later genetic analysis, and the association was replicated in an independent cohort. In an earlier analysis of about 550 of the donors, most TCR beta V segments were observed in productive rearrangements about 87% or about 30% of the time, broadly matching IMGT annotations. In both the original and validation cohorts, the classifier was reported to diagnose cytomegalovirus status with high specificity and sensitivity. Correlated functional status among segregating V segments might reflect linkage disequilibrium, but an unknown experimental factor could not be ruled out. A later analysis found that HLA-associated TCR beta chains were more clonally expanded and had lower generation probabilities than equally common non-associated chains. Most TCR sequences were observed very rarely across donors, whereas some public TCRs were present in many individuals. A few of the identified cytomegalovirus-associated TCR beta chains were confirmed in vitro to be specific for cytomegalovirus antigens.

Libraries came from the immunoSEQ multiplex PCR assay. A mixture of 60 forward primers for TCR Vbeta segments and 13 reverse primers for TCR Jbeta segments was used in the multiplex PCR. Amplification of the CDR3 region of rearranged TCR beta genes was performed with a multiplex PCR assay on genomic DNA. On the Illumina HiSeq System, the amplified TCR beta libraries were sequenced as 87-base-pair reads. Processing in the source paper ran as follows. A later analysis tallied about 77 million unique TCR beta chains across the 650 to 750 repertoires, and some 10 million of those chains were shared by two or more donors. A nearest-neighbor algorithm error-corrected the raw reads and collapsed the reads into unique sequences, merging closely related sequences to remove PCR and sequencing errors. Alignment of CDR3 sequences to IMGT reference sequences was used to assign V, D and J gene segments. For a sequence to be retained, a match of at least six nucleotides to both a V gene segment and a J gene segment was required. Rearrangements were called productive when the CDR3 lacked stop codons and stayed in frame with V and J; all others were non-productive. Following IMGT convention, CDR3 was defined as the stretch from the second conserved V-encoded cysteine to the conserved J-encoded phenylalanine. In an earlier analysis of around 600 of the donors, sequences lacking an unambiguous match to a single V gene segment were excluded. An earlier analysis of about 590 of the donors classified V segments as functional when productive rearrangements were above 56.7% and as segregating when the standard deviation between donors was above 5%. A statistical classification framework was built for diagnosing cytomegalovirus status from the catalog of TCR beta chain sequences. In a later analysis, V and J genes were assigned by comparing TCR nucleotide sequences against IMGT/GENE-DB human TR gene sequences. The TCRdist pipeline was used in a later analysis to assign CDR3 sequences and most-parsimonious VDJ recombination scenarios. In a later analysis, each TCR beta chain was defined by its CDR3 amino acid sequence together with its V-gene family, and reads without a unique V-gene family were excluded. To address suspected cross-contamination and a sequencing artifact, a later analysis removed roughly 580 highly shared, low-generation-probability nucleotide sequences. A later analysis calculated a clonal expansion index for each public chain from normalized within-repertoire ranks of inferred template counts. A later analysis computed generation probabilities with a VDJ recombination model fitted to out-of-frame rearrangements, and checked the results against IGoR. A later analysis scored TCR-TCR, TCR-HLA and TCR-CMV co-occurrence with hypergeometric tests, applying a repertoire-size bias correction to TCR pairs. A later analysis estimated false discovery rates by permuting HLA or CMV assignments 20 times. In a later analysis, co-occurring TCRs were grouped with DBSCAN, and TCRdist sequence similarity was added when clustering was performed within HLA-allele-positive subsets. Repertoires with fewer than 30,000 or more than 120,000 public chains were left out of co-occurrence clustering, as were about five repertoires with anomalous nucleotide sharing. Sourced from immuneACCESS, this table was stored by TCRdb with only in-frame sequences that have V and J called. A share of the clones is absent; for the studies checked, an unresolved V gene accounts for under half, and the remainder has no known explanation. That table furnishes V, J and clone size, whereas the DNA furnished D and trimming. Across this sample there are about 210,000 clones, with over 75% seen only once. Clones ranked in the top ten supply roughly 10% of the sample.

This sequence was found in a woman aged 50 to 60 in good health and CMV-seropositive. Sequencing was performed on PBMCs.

The CDR3 protein: CASSPGGALHF. The DNA sequence follows: TGTGCCAGCTCTCCCGGAGGAGCCCTCCACTTT. Here the chain combines TRBV18 and TRBJ1-6, with the identity of the D gene unclear. The V end loses 6 bases and the J end loses 14 bases, and a stretch of 11 bases separates them. CDR1 KGHSH and CDR2 LQKENI were looked up in the germline V gene. The CDR3 covers 11 residues, taking in both the cysteine and the phenylalanine. Just the 33-base CDR3 DNA is kept, in frame starting at base 1.